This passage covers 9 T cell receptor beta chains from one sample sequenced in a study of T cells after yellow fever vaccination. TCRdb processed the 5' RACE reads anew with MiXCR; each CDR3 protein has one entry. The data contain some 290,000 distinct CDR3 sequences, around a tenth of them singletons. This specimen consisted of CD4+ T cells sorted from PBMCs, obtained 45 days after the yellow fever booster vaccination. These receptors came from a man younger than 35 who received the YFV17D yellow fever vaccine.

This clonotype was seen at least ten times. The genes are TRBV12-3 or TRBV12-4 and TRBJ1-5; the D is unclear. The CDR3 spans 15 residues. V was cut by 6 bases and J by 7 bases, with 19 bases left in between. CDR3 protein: CASSIRPGALQPQHF. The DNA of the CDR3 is TGTGCCAGCAGCATAAGACCGGGCGCCCTCCAGCCCCAGCATTTT.

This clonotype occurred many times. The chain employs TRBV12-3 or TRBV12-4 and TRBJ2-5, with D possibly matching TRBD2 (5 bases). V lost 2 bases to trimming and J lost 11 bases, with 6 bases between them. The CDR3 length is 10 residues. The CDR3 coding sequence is TGTGCCAGCAGTTTACGGACTCAGTACTTC. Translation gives CASSLRTQYF.

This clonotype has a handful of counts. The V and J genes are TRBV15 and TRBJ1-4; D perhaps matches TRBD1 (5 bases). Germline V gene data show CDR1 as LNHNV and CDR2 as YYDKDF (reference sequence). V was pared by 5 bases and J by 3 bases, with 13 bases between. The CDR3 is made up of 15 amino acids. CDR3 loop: CATSGRQLPNEKLFF. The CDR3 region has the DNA TGTGCCACCAGCGGGAGACAGCTACCTAATGAAAAACTGTTTTTT.

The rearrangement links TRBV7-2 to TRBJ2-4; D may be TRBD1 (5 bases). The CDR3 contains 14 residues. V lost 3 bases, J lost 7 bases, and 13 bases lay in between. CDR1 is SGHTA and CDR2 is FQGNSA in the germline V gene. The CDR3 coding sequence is TGTGCCAGCAGCTTTAGGGGTGCCCTTAACATTCAGTACTTC. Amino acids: CASSFRGALNIQYF.

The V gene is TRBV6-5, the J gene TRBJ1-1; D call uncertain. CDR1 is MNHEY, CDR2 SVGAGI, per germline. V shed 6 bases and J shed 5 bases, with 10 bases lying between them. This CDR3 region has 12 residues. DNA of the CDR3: TGTGCCAGCAGATTGGGTAAAACTGAAGCTTTCTTT. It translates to CASRLGKTEAFF.

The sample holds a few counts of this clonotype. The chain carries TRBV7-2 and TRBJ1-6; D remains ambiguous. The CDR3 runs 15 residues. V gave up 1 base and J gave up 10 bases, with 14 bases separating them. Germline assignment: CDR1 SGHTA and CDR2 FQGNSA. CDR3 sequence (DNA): TGTGCCAGCAGCTTAGGGCGAGTGGGTCTGTCACCCCTCCACTTT. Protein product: CASSLGRVGLSPLHF.

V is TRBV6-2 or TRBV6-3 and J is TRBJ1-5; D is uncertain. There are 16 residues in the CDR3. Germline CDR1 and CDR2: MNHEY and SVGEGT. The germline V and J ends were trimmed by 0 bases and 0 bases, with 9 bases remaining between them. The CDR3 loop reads CASSYSTGYSNQPQHF. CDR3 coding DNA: TGTGCCAGCAGTTACTCGACGGGTTATAGCAATCAGCCCCAGCATTTT.

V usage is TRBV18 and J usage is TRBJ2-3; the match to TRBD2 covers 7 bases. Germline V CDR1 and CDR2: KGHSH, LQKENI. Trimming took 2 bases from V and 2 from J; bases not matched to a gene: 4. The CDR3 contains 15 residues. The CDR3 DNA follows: TGTGCCAGCTCACCAGGGGCGGGAGCCACAGATACGCAGTATTTT. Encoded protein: CASSPGAGATDTQYF.

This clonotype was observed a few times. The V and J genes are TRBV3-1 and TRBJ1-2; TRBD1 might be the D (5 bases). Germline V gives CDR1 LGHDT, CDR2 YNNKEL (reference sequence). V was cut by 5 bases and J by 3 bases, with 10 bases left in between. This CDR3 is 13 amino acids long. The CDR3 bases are TGTGCCAGCAGCTACACAGGAGACTATGGCTACACCTTC. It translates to CASSYTGDYGYTF.